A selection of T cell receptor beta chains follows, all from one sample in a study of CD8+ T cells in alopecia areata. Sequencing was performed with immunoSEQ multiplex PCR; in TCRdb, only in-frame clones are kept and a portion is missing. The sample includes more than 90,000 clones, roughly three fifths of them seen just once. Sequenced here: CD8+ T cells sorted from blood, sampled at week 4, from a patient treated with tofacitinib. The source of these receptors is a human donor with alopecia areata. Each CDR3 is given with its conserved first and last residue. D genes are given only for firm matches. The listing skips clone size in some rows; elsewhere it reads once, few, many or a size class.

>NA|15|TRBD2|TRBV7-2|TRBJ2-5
CASSLAGGLQETQYF
TGTGCCAGCAGCTTAGCGGGAGGGCTGCAAGAGACCCAGTACTTC
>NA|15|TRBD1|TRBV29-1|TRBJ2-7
CSVEDQGTESYEQYF
TGCAGCGTTGAAGATCAGGGGACAGAGAGCTACGAGCAGTACTTC
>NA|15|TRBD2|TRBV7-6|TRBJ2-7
CASSSGLGDSYEQYF
TGTGCCAGCAGCTCCGGACTAGGCGACTCCTACGAGCAGTACTTC
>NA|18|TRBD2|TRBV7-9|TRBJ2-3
CASSGFVKASGGLDTQYF
TGTGCCAGCAGCGGTTTCGTAAAGGCTAGCGGGGGTTTGGATACGCAGTATTTT
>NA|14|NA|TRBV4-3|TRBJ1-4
CASSQDIADEKLFF
TGCGCCAGCAGCCAAGATATAGCGGATGAAAAACTGTTTTTT
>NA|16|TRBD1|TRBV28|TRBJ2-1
CASQTWDRGLGNEQFF
TGTGCCAGCCAGACCTGGGACAGGGGTCTAGGAAATGAGCAGTTCTTC
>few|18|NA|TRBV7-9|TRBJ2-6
CASSDTGTVTSGANVLTF
TGTGCCAGCAGCGATACCGGGACGGTGACCTCTGGGGCCAACGTCCTGACTTTC
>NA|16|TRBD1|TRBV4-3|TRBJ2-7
CASSQVSGTGSYEQYF
TGCGCCAGCAGCCAAGTAAGTGGGACAGGGAGCTACGAGCAGTACTTC
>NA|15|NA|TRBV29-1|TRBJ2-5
CSVEDVNGPQETQYF
TGCAGCGTTGAAGATGTTAACGGCCCTCAAGAGACCCAGTACTTC
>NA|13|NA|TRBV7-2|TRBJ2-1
CASSLLVGNEQFF
TGTGCCAGCAGCTTACTAGTTGGTAATGAGCAGTTCTTC
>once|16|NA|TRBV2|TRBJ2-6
CASRLTESSGANVLTF
TGTGCCAGCAGGTTGACAGAATCCTCTGGGGCCAACGTCCTGACTTTC
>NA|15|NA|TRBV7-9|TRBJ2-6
CASSGEGAGANVLTF
TGTGCCAGCAGCGGCGAAGGGGCTGGGGCCAACGTCCTGACTTTC
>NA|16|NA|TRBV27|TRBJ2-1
CASSLGGQQPYNEQFF
TGTGCCAGCAGTTTAGGTGGACAACAACCCTACAATGAGCAGTTCTTC
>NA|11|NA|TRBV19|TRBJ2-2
CASGYTGELFF
TGTGCCAGTGGATACACCGGGGAGCTGTTTTTT
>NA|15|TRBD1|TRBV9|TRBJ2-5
CASSVDGRGQETQYF
TGTGCCAGCAGCGTAGACGGCAGGGGGCAAGAGACCCAGTACTTC
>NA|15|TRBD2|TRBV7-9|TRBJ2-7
CASSPGTSTAYEQYF
TGTGCCAGCAGCCCCGGGACTAGTACAGCCTACGAGCAGTACTTC
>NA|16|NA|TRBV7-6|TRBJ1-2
CASRPYRDSPYYGYTF
TGTGCCAGCAGACCATACAGGGACTCGCCCTACTATGGCTACACCTTC
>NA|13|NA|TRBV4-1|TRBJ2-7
CASSQDYSYEQYF
TGCGCCAGCAGCCAAGATTATAGCTACGAGCAGTACTTC
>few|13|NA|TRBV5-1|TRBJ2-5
CASSLVRSETQYF
TGCGCCAGCAGCTTAGTTCGGTCGGAGACCCAGTACTTC
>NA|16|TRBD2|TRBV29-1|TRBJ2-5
CSVEAGRAGVQETQYF
TGCAGCGTTGAAGCTGGGAGGGCCGGCGTCCAAGAGACCCAGTACTTC
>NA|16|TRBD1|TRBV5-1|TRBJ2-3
CASSPIGTGSTDTQYF
TGCGCCAGCAGTCCGATCGGGACAGGGTCCACAGATACGCAGTATTTT
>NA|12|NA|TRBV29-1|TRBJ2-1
CSVEEGYNEQFF
TGCAGCGTTGAAGAGGGGTACAATGAGCAGTTCTTC
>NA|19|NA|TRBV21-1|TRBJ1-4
CASSKVGRAADSNNEKLFF
TGTGCCAGCAGCAAAGTGGGACGCGCGGCTGATTCTAATAATGAAAAACTGTTTTTT
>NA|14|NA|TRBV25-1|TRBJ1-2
CASSELMGNYGYTF
TGTGCCAGCAGTGAATTAATGGGAAACTATGGCTACACCTTC
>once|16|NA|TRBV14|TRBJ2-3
CASRGWDSGGTDTQYF
TGTGCCAGCAGAGGCTGGGATAGCGGAGGCACAGATACGCAGTATTTT
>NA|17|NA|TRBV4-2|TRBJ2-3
CASSQGSGQAPTDTQYF
TGTGCCAGCAGCCAAGGGAGTGGGCAGGCCCCGACAGATACGCAGTATTTT
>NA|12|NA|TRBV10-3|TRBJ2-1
CAIWTEYNEQFF
TGTGCCATCTGGACGGAATACAATGAGCAGTTCTTC
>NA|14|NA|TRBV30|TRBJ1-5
CAWSRPAGGQPQHF
TGTGCCTGGAGTCGGCCAGCCGGGGGGCAGCCCCAGCATTTT
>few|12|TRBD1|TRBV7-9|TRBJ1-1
CASSIGQAEAFF
TGTGCCAGCAGCATAGGACAGGCTGAAGCTTTCTTT
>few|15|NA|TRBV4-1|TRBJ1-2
CASSQGQSTGYGYTF
TGCGCCAGCAGCCAAGGACAGTCTACAGGCTATGGCTACACCTTC
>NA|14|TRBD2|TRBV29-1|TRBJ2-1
CSGHLAGEFHEQFF
TGCAGCGGACATCTAGCGGGGGAATTCCATGAGCAGTTCTTC
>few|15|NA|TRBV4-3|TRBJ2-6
CASSQDPSGANVLTF
TGCGCCAGCAGCCAAGACCCGTCTGGGGCCAACGTCCTGACTTTC
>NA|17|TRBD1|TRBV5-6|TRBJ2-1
CASSLGTGLSSYNEQFF
TGTGCCAGCAGCTTGGGGACAGGGTTGAGCTCCTACAATGAGCAGTTCTTC
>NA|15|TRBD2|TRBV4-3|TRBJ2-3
CASSQTSGSTDTQYF
TGCGCCAGCAGCCAAACTAGCGGTAGCACAGATACGCAGTATTTT
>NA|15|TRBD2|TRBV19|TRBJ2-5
CASSIYGGGQETQYF
TGTGCCAGTAGTATATATGGCGGGGGGCAAGAGACCCAGTACTTC
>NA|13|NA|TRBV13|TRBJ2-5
CASSFTAGETQYF
TGTGCCAGCAGCTTTACCGCCGGAGAGACCCAGTACTTC
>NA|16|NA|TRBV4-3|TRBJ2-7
CASSQDLGLAGYEQYF
TGCGCCAGCAGCCAAGATCTGGGATTGGCAGGATACGAGCAGTACTTC
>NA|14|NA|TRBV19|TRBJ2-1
CASRIWIGYNEQFF
TGTGCCAGTAGGATCTGGATCGGGTACAATGAGCAGTTCTTC
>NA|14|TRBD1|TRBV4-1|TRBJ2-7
CASSQGQGDDEQYF
TGCGCCAGCAGCCAAGGACAGGGGGACGACGAGCAGTACTTC
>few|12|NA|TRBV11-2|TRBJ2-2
CASAGNPGELFF
TGTGCCAGCGCGGGGAACCCCGGGGAGCTGTTTTTT
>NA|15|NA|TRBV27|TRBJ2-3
CASSFEGSFTDTQYF
TGTGCCAGCAGTTTCGAGGGGTCTTTCACAGATACGCAGTATTTT
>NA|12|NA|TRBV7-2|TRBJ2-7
CASSLINYEQYF
TGTGCCAGCAGCTTGATCAACTACGAGCAGTACTTC
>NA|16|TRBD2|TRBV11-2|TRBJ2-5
CASSPRGRGELETQYF
TGTGCCAGCAGCCCCCGGGGGCGGGGGGAATTAGAGACCCAGTACTTC
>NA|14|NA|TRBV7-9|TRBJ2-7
CASSLGDISYEQYF
TGTGCCAGCAGCTTAGGGGACATCTCCTACGAGCAGTACTTC
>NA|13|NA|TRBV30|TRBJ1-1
CAWSDGTYTEAFF
TGTGCCTGGAGCGACGGAACATACACTGAAGCTTTCTTT
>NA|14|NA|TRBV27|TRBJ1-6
CASSLDAWGSPLHF
TGTGCCAGCAGTTTAGACGCGTGGGGCTCACCCCTCCACTTT
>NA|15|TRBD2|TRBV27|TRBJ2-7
CASSSPGTSSYEQYF
TGTGCCAGCAGTTCGCCCGGGACTAGCTCCTACGAGCAGTACTTC
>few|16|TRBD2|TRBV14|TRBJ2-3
CASSQDSGRSTDTQYF
TGTGCCAGCAGCCAGGATAGCGGGAGGAGCACAGATACGCAGTATTTT
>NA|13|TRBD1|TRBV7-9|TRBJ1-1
CASSLGPGGEAFF
TGTGCCAGCAGCTTAGGGCCAGGGGGTGAAGCTTTCTTT
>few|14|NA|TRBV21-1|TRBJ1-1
CASSSEVPDTEAFF
TGTGCCAGCAGTTCGGAGGTCCCGGACACTGAAGCTTTCTTT